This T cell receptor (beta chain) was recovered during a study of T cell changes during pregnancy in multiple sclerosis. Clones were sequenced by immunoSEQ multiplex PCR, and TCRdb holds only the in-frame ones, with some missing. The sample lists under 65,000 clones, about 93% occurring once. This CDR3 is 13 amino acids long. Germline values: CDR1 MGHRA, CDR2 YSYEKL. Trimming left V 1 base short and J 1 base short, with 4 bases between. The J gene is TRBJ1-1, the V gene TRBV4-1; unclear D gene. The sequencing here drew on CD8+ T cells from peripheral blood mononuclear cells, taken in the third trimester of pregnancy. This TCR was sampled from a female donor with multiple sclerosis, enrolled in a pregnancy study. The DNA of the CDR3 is TGCGCCAGCAGCCAAGCAGGGAACACTGAAGCTTTCTTT. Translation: CASSQAGNTEAFF.